Reported below is one T cell receptor beta chain. Unique molecular identifiers were incorporated when the TCRbeta library was constructed. TCRdb re-analysed the PCR reads in MiXCR, keeping a single row per CDR3 protein. The repertoire holds about 610,000 distinct CDR3 sequences, with about 11% as singletons. The data originate from a study of T-cell reconstitution after alpha-beta-depleted transplantation in children. The CDR3 totals 16 residues. Germline V gene sequence: CDR1 ENHRY, CDR2 SYGVKD. Germline trimming cut 4 bases from V and 3 bases from J; bases unmatched to any gene: 7. The clonotype was recovered from a human donor who donated a stem cell graft to a child with acute myeloid leukemia. This chain links TRBV10-3 with TRBJ2-1; 9 bases map to TRBD2. The sequences come from PBMCs from the stem cell graft donor, collected from the stem cell graft. The CDR3 sequence: CAISGVFSGSYNEQFF. DNA for the CDR3: TGTGCCATCAGTGGAGTATTTAGCGGGAGCTACAATGAGCAGTTCTTC.